The 10 T cell receptor beta chains in this list originate from one sample, sequenced in a study of T-cell memory formation after mild COVID-19 (dated by TCRdb to the early 2020s). Receptor amplification or capture employed 5' RACE. The sequencer listed for this sample is Illumina NovaSeq 6000. Using fastp at Q25 and MiXCR, TCRdb reprocessed the public reads and kept productive beta chains. Each record represents a unique CDR3 protein, reported with the most common genes and DNA among its rows. The sample has 500,000 to 550,000 distinct CDR3 sequences on record, just over 20% of them singletons. The top ten clones comprise around 12% of the sample. Material: PBMCs or a T cell subset sorted from them (not recorded which). These receptors were obtained from an adult woman who had mild COVID-19 (a few samples of this study predate the infection). The sample titles of this study are shuffled in the database, so cell type and time point are left out; the donor was told from shared clones.

This clonotype was detected only a few times. The chain has TRBV9 and TRBJ2-3, with TRBD2 identical over 10 bases. The CDR3 extends over 16 amino acids. V gave up 3 bases and J gave up 7 bases; unmatched junction bases: 11. CDR1 and CDR2 (germline): SGDLS, YYNGEE. CDR3 loop: CASSAGLAAKGNTQYF. The CDR3 bases are TGTGCCAGCAGCGCCGGACTAGCGGCAAAAGGGAATACGCAGTATTTT.

This clonotype was counted only a few times. This chain joins TRBV24-1 and TRBJ1-2; tentatively, D is TRBD1 (5 bases). CDR3 size: 18 residues. Per germline, CDR1 KGHDR and CDR2 SFDVKD. V dropped 7 bases and J dropped 6 bases, with 29 bases sitting between them. The chain's CDR3 is CATRARAGEAKENNGYTF. DNA for the CDR3: TGTGCCACCAGGGCCCGGGCGGGGGAGGCGAAGGAGAATAATGGCTACACCTTC.

This sequence joins TRBV10-3 and TRBJ2-1; 10 bases line up with TRBD1. Unmatched junction bases numbered 6, after V lost 5 bases and J lost 2 bases. From germline, CDR1 is ENHRY and CDR2 SYGVKD. The CDR3 covers 16 residues. This chain's CDR3 is CAISYTGTGAYNEQFF. The DNA of the CDR3 is TGTGCCATCAGTTATACCGGGACAGGGGCCTACAATGAGCAGTTCTTC.

This clonotype was seen a handful of times. The chain uses TRBV4-2 and TRBJ2-7; D possibly corresponds to TRBD1 (5 bases). Germline V gene lookup returns CDR1 LGHNA and CDR2 YNFKEQ. Trimming shortened V by 3 bases and J by 7 bases, and 16 bases separated the two germline ends. This CDR3 comprises 14 residues. In DNA form, the CDR3 reads TGTGCCAGCAGCCACCTCGACAGAGGTACGGAGCAGTACTTC. It codes for CASSHLDRGTEQYF.

J is TRBJ2-4 and V is TRBV5-6; maybe TRBD2 (7 bases). CDR1 and CDR2 (germline): SGHDT, YYEEEE. Trimming took off 1 base at V and 1 base at J, with 15 bases between the two ends. The CDR3 loop spans 17 amino acids. CDR3 amino acids: CASSLWGGAGAKNIQYF. CDR3 in DNA: TGTGCCAGCAGCTTGTGGGGGGGGGCTGGGGCCAAAAACATTCAGTACTTC.

The chain couples TRBV29-1 to TRBJ1-6; D gene uncertain. With 5 bases removed from V and 9 bases from J, the gap between germline ends came to 14 bases. The CDR3 runs to 13 residues. CDR1 is SQVTM and CDR2 is ANQGSEA in the germline V gene. CDR3 nucleotides: TGCAGCGTTTCTGAAGGGCTTGGTTCACCCCTCCACTTT. Amino acids: CSVSEGLGSPLHF.

This clonotype was counted a few times. The chain carries TRBV11-2 and TRBJ2-6, with D perhaps assigned TRBD1 or TRBD2 (5 bases each). The CDR3 runs 19 residues. V was clipped by 1 base and J by 4 bases, with 20 bases between them. Germline V gene lookup returns CDR1 SGHAT and CDR2 FQNNGV. In nucleotides, the CDR3 is TGTGCCAGCAGCTTAGGGGACCGGTACTTAACAACCGGGGCCAACGTCCTGACTTTC. It encodes CASSLGDRYLTTGANVLTF.

The V call is TRBV5-6, the J call TRBJ1-1; D is uncertain. Germline CDR1 SGHDT, CDR2 YYEEEE. The germline V and J ends were trimmed by 2 bases and 0 bases, with 11 bases remaining between them. The CDR3 runs to 15 residues. CDR3 loop: CASSFDGWMNTEAFF. CDR3 DNA: TGTGCCAGCAGCTTTGATGGATGGATGAACACTGAAGCTTTCTTT.

The chain combines TRBV7-2 with TRBJ2-3; no clear D gene. This CDR3 contains 19 residues. V dropped 0 bases and J dropped 2 bases, with 21 bases sitting between them. CDR1 SGHTA and CDR2 FQGNSA come from the germline V gene. CDR3 residues: CASSLAWWTAATDTDTQYF. CDR3 DNA: TGTGCCAGCAGCTTAGCTTGGTGGACGGCAGCGACCGACACAGATACGCAGTATTTT.

This clonotype was seen a handful of times. This chain joins TRBV5-1 and TRBJ1-1; 9 bases agree with TRBD1. Per the germline V gene, CDR1 is SGHRS and CDR2 is YFSETQ. This CDR3 spans 22 amino acids. The ends lost 4 bases at V and 2 bases at J; junction bases unmatched: 27. This chain's CDR3 is CASSPLTLSTGGESKDNTEAFF. Written as DNA, the CDR3 is TGCGCCAGCAGCCCTCTTACCCTTTCGACAGGGGGTGAGTCTAAGGATAACACTGAAGCTTTCTTT.